These T cell receptor beta chains were read from a single sample in a study of blood T cell repertoires in COVID-19. Profiling relied on immunoSEQ multiplex PCR, and the TCRdb table lists in-frame clones only, not all of them. The sample has approximately 130,000 clones; about 86% are singletons. The sequenced sample consisted of PBMCs or T cells enriched from blood (not recorded which). The receptor source for this set is a woman aged 45 to 65 who had recovered from COVID-19. Each CDR3 is given with its conserved first and last residue. The D gene is left open where the match is weak. Only part of the rows carry a size: once, few, many, or a class if the clone is expanded.

CDR3nt,CDR3aa,v_gene,j_gene,d_gene,abundance
TGCGCCAGCAGCCAAGGTAGCAGGAACACTGAAGCTTTCTTT,CASSQGSRNTEAFF,TRBV4-1,TRBJ1-1,.,.
TGTGCCAGCAGCTTAGAGCGGCGTTGGCTTTCCGGCACAGATACGCAGTATTTT,CASSLERRWLSGTDTQYF,TRBV11-3,TRBJ2-3,.,.
TGTGCCAGCTCACCAACAGGGAAAGCCTACGAGCAGTACTTC,CASSPTGKAYEQYF,TRBV18,TRBJ2-7,.,.
TGTGCCAGCAGCTTAGTTGGCGGAGCCTACGAGCAGTACTTC,CASSLVGGAYEQYF,TRBV7-9,TRBJ2-7,.,.
TGCGCCAGCAGTTCGGGTAGCGGGATCTCGGATGAGCAGTTCTTC,CASSSGSGISDEQFF,TRBV10-1,TRBJ2-1,TRBD2,.
TGCGCCAGCAGGGGGGGTAACGATAATTCACCCCTCCACTTT,CASRGGNDNSPLHF,TRBV5-1,TRBJ1-6,.,.
TGTGCCAGCAGACAGGGGTCGGGCACCGGGGAGCTGTTTTTT,CASRQGSGTGELFF,TRBV25-1,TRBJ2-2,TRBD1,.
TGTGCTAGTGGTTTTACCGTTATCCAGGGATCCTACAATGAGCAGTTCTTC,CASGFTVIQGSYNEQFF,TRBV12-5,TRBJ2-1,.,.
TGCGCCAGCAGCCAAGGCCGAGGGACACCGGGCTACACCTTC,CASSQGRGTPGYTF,TRBV4-1,TRBJ1-2,.,few
TGTGCCAGCAGCTTAGGACGGGGGCGGGGGGCCGAGCAGTACTTC,CASSLGRGRGAEQYF,TRBV7-8,TRBJ2-7,TRBD2,.
TGCGCCAGCAGCGTGTCAGGGGGCACCACTGAAGCTTTCTTT,CASSVSGGTTEAFF,TRBV5-1,TRBJ1-1,TRBD1,.
TGCGCCAGCAGCTTAACAGGGTTAGGGGGTCAGCCCCAGCATTTT,CASSLTGLGGQPQHF,TRBV5-1,TRBJ1-5,.,.
TGTGCCAGCAGCCCTATGTCTCGTAATTCACCCCTCCACTTT,CASSPMSRNSPLHF,TRBV5-4,TRBJ1-6,.,.
TGTGCCAGCAGTGGCCTACAGGGTTTCAATCAGCCCCAGCATTTT,CASSGLQGFNQPQHF,TRBV2,TRBJ1-5,.,.
TGCGCCAGCAGCCAAGGGACAGGGGATTACGAGCAGTACTTC,CASSQGTGDYEQYF,TRBV4-1,TRBJ2-7,TRBD1,.
TGTGCCAGCAGCTTAGTTGGGGGCCTAAGCTCCTATAATTCACCCCTCCACTTT,CASSLVGGLSSYNSPLHF,TRBV7-6,TRBJ1-6,.,.
TGCGCCAGCAGCCAAGAATCAGGGAACCTTCAAGAGACCCAGTACTTC,CASSQESGNLQETQYF,TRBV4-1,TRBJ2-5,.,.
TGTGCCAGCAAACCCAGGGATACCTTCACAGATACGCAGTATTTT,CASKPRDTFTDTQYF,TRBV3-1/TRBV3-2,TRBJ2-3,.,.
TGCGCCAGCAGCTTGATGGGACTAGCGGGGGGAGGTGAGCAGTTCTTC,CASSLMGLAGGGEQFF,TRBV5-1,TRBJ2-1,TRBD2,.
TGTGCCAGCAGCCAAGCTCCGGGACTCAGACTCTACGAGCAGTACTTC,CASSQAPGLRLYEQYF,TRBV3-1/TRBV3-2,TRBJ2-7,.,.
TGCGCCAGCAGCCAGTTTAGCGGGGGCAGAGATACGCAGTATTTT,CASSQFSGGRDTQYF,TRBV4-3,TRBJ2-3,TRBD2,.
TGTGCCAGCAGTTCGCCGGGACAGGCGCACAATGAGCAGTTCTTC,CASSSPGQAHNEQFF,TRBV2,TRBJ2-1,TRBD1,.
TGTGCCAGCAGCGGGTGGGGCGCTAGCACAGATACGCAGTATTTT,CASSGWGASTDTQYF,TRBV13,TRBJ2-3,.,.
TGTGCCAGCAGTTTCGGGGGTCCGAGGGAGCAGTACTTC,CASSFGGPREQYF,TRBV12-3/TRBV12-4,TRBJ2-7,.,once
TGTGCCAGCAGCCACTCGGGACAGGCTTCACCCCTCCACTTT,CASSHSGQASPLHF,TRBV11-3,TRBJ1-6,TRBD1,few
TGTGCCACCCGGGGTCTAGGCGGGGATGGCTACACCTTC,CATRGLGGDGYTF,TRBV10-3,TRBJ1-2,.,.
TGTGCCAGCACCGGCGGCCGGGACAGGTTTTTCTACGAGCAGTACTTC,CASTGGRDRFFYEQYF,TRBV3-1/TRBV3-2,TRBJ2-7,TRBD1,.
TGCGCCAACTTAGACGGTTTCAGGGTTGGCTATGGCTACACCTTC,CANLDGFRVGYGYTF,TRBV5-1,TRBJ1-2,.,many
TGTGCCAGTAGTATAAGCCCGAAGTACAATGAGCAGTTCTTC,CASSISPKYNEQFF,TRBV19,TRBJ2-1,.,.
TGTGCCAGCAGTTCTCTCAGGGGGGTGAGGACTGAAGCTTTCTTT,CASSSLRGVRTEAFF,TRBV28,TRBJ1-1,TRBD1,once
TGTGCCTGGAGCTTAAGGGGGCCTTCGGGTCAGCCCCAGCATTTT,CAWSLRGPSGQPQHF,TRBV30,TRBJ1-5,TRBD1,.
TGTGCCAGCAGCTTAGCGGAGGCTGGGGCCAACGTCCTGACTTTC,CASSLAEAGANVLTF,TRBV11-3,TRBJ2-6,.,.
TGTGCCAGCAGTCGGCAGGGAGGCGCTAACTATGGCTACACCTTC,CASSRQGGANYGYTF,TRBV5-5,TRBJ1-2,.,.
TGCGCCAGCAGAGGAGAGTCAACTAATGAAAAACTGTTTTTT,CASRGESTNEKLFF,TRBV10-2,TRBJ1-4,.,.
TGCAGCGTTGCGGCAGATACGCAGTATTTT,CSVAADTQYF,TRBV29-1,TRBJ2-3,.,.
TGTGCCAGTGCAGAGACCATGACACGTAACTATGGCTACACCTTC,CASAETMTRNYGYTF,TRBV19,TRBJ1-2,.,.
TGTGCCAGCAGCGGCGGACAAGAGACCCAGTACTTC,CASSGGQETQYF,TRBV9,TRBJ2-5,.,.
TGTGCCAGCAGTCTAGGGGGGGCCAACACTGAAGCTTTCTTT,CASSLGGANTEAFF,TRBV7-6,TRBJ1-1,.,.
TGTGCCAGCAACCGTCCAGGGGATGCTAACTATGGCTACACCTTC,CASNRPGDANYGYTF,TRBV19,TRBJ1-2,.,.
TGTGCCAGCAGCCCAGGACAGGGGGCCTACGAGCAGTACTTC,CASSPGQGAYEQYF,TRBV7-9,TRBJ2-7,TRBD1,.
TGTGCCAGTAGATATGACAGGGAAGAGACCCAGTACTTC,CASRYDREETQYF,TRBV19,TRBJ2-5,TRBD1,.
TGTGCCAGCAGTATGACAGGGAATGGTATTTACGAGCAGTACTTC,CASSMTGNGIYEQYF,TRBV27,TRBJ2-7,TRBD1,once